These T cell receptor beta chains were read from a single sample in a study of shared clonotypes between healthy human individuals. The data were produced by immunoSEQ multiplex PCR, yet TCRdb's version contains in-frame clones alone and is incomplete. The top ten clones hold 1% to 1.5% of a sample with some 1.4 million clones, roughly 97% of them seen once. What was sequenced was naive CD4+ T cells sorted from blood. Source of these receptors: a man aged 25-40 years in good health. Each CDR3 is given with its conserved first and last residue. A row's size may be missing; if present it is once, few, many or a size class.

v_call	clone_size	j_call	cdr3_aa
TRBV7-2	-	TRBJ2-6	CASTLSGANVLTF
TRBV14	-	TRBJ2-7	CASSQDLAYEQYF
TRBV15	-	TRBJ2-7	CATSLRHRVPDGEQYF
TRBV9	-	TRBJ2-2	CASSGTTSGTGELFF
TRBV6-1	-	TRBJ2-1	CASRETGGQFF
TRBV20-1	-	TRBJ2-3	CSAAATDTQYF
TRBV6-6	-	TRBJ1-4	CASSLQGPNEKLFF
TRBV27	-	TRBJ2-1	CASSFLGQEEQFF
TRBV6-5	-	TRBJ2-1	CASSYEVAGRNEQFF
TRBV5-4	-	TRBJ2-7	CASSNPSDREQYF
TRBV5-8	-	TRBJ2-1	CATTPRSRSNEQFF
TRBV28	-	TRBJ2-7	CASSPTSGRVRGQYF
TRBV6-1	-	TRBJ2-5	CASSEAVGDWVETQYF
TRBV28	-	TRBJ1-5	CASSAGGTVNSNQPQHF
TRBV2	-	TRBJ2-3	CASSRLAGGGDTQYF
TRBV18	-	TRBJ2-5	CASSPLTAHQETQYF
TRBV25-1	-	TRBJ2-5	CASSPEVAGRVTQYF
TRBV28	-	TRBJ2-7	CASSYEIGQDPTYEQYF
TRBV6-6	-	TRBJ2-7	CASSLWQGDYEQYF
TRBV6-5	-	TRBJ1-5	CASRTGNFNQPQHF
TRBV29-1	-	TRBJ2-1	CSSSRTGGYNEQFF
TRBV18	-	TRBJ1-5	CASSPGNNQPQHF
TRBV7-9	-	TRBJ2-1	CASSFLAGLQFF
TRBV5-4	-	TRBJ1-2	CASSLDRTYGYTF
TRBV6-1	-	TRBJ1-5	CASLRGMSQPQHF
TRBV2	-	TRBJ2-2	CASILSGELFF
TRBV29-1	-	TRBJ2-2	CSARGTGELFF
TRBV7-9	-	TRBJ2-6	CASSLADRAGANVLTF
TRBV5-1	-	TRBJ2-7	CASSLSWVSSYEQYF
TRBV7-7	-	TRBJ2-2	CASSPAHTGELFF
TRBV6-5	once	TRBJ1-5	CASKDRAARNQPQHF
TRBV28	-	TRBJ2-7	CASRRTGRRSPKNYEQYF
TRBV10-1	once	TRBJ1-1	CASSPDRELAFF
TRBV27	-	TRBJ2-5	CASSPLGSRQETQYF